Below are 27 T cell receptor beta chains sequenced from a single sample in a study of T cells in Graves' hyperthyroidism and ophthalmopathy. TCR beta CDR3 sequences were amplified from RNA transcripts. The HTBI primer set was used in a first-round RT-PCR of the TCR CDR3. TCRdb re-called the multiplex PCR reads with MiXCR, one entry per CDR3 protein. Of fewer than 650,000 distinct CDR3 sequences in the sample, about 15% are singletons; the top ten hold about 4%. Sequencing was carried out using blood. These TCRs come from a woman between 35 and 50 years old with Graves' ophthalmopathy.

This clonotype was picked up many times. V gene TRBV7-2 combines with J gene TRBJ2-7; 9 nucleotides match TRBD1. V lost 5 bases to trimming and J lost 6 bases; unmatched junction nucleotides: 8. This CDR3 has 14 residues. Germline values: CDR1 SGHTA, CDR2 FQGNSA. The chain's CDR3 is CASSPHGGQGEQYF. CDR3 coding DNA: TGTGCCAGCAGCCCCCACGGGGGACAGGGCGAGCAGTACTTC.

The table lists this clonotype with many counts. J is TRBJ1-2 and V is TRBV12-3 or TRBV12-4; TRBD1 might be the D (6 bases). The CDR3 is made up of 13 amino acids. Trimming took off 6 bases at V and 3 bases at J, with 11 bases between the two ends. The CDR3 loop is CASSPTGYYGYTF. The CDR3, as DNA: TGTGCCAGCAGCCCGACAGGTTACTATGGCTACACCTTC.

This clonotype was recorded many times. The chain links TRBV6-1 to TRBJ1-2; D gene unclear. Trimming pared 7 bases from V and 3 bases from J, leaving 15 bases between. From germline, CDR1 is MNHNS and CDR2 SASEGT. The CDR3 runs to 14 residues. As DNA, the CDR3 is TGTGCCAGCACCGAACAACGGTCAGACTATGGCTACACCTTC. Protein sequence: CASTEQRSDYGYTF.

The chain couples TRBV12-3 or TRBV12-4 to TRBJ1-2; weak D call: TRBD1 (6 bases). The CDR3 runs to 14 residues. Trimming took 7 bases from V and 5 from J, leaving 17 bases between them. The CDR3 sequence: CASTKNSGDYGYTF. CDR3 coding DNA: TGTGCCAGCACAAAAAACTCAGGGGATTATGGCTACACCTTC.

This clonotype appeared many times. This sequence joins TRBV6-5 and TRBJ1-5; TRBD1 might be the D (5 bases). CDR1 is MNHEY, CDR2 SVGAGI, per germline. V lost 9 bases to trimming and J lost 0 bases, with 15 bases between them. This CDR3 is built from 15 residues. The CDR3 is CASRGPEYSNQPQHF. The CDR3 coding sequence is TGTGCCAGTCGGGGACCCGAGTATAGCAATCAGCCCCAGCATTTT.

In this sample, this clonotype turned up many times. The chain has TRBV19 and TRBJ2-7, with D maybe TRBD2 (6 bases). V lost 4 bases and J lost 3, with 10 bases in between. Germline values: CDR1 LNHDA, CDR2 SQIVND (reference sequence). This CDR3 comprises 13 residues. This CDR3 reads CASSTSDYYEQYF. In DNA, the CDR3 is TGTGCCAGTAGTACTTCGGACTACTACGAGCAGTACTTC.

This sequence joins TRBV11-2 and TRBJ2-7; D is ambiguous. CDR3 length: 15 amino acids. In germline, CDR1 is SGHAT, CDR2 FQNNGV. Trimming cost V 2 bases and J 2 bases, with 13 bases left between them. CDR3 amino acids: CASSLIPGRTYEQYF. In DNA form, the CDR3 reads TGTGCCAGCAGCTTAATACCAGGCAGGACCTACGAGCAGTACTTC.

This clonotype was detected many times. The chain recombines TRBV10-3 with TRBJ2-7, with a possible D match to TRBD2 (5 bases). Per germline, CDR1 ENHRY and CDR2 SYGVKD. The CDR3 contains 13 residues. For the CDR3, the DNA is TGTGCGACCCGGTATGGGAGCCTCTACGAGCAGTACTTC. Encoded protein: CATRYGSLYEQYF.

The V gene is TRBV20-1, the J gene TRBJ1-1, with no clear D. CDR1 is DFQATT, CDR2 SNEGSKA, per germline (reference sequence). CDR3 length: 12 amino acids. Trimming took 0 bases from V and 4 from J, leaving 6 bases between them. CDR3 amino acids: CSAREGFTEAFF. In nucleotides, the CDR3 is TGCAGTGCTAGAGAGGGGTTCACTGAAGCTTTCTTT.

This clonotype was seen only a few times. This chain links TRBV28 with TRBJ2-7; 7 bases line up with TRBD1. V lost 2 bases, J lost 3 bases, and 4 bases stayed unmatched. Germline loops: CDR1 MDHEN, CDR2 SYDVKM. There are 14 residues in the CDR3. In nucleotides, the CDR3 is TGTGCCAGCAGTTTAAATCCAGGGGGCTACGAGCAGTACTTC. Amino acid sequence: CASSLNPGGYEQYF.

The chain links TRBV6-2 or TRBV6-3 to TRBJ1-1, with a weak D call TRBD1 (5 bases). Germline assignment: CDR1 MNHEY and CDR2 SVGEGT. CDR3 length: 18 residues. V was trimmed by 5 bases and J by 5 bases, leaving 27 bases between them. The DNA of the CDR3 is TGTGCCAGCAGTACCTCTGAGGGGTTAGTCTCCTTTTGGACTGAAGCTTTCTTT. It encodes CASSTSEGLVSFWTEAFF.

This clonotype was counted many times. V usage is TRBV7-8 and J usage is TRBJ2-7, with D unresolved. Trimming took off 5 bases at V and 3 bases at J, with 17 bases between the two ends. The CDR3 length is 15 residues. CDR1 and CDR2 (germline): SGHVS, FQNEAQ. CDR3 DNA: TGTGCCAGCAGCCCGTATATATCAACAAACTACGAGCAGTACTTC. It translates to CASSPYISTNYEQYF.

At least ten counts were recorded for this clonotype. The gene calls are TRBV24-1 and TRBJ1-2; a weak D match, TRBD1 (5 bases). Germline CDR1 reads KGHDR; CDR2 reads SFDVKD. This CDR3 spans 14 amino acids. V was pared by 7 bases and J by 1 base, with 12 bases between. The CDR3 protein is CATSDSKINYGYTF. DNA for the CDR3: TGTGCCACCAGCGACAGCAAAATTAACTATGGCTACACCTTC.

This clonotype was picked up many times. CDR3 coding DNA: TGTGCCAGCAGCTCAAGACTAGCGGGAGTGGAAGAGACCCAGTACTTC. Residues: CASSSRLAGVEETQYF. This chain uses TRBV7-9 with TRBJ2-5; the match to TRBD2 covers 12 bases. The V gene's germline CDR1 is SEHNR and CDR2 FQNEAQ (reference sequence). V shed 4 bases and J 3 bases; nucleotides not matched to a gene: 6. CDR3 length: 16 residues.

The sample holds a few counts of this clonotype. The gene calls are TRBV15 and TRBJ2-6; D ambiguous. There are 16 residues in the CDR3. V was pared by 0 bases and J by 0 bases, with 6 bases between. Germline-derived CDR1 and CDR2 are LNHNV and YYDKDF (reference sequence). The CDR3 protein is CATSREYPSGANVLTF. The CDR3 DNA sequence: TGTGCCACCAGCAGAGAGTATCCCTCTGGGGCCAACGTCCTGACTTTC.

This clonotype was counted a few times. This CDR3 reads CASKLASRSYEQYF. The CDR3 DNA follows: TGTGCCAGCAAGTTGGCCTCTAGGTCCTACGAGCAGTACTTC. The rearrangement links TRBV5-5 to TRBJ2-7; D gene ambiguous. The V end was cut by 6 bases, the J end by 1 base, with 14 bases between. Germline V CDR1 and CDR2: SGHKS, YYEKEE (reference sequence). The CDR3 consists of 14 residues.

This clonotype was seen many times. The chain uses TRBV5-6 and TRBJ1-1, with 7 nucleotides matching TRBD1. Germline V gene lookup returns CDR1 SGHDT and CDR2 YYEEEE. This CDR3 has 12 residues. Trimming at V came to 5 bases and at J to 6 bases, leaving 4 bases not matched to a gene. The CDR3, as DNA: TGTGCCAGCAGTCGACAGGGTCCTGAAGCTTTCTTT. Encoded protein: CASSRQGPEAFF.

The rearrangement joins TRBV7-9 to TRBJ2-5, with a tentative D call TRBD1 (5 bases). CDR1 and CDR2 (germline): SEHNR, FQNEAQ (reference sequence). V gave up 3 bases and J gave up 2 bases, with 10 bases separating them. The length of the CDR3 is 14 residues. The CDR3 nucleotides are TGTGCCAGCAGCTTGAACCCAGGGCAAGAGACCCAGTACTTC. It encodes CASSLNPGQETQYF.

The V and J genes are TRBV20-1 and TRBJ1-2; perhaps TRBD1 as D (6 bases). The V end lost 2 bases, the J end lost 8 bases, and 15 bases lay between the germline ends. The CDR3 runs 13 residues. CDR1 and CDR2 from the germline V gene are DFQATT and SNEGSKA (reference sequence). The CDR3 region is CSARTGSMRGYTF. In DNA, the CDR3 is TGCAGTGCTAGAACAGGGTCAATGAGAGGCTACACCTTC.

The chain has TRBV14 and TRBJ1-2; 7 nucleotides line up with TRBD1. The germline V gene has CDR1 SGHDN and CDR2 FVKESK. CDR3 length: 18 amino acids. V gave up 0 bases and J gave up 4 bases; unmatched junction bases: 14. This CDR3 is CASSQDPRRDRASYGYTF. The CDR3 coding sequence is TGTGCCAGCAGCCAAGATCCAAGGCGTGACAGGGCATCCTATGGCTACACCTTC.

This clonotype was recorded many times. The CDR3, as DNA: TGTGCCAGCAGTTGGACAAGTCCGCCACCAGCTCAGCCCCAGCATTTT. Its protein is CASSWTSPPPAQPQHF. V is TRBV6-5 and J is TRBJ1-5; possibly TRBD1 for D (5 bases). The germline V gene has CDR1 MNHEY and CDR2 SVGAGI. The V gene lost 4 bases and the J gene lost 6 bases, with 19 bases spanning the gap. The CDR3 sequence is 16 residues long.

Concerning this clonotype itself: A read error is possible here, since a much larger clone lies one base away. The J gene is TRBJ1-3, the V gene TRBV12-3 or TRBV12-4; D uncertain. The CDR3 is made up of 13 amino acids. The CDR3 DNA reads TGTGCCAGCATGGAGTTCTCTGGAAACACCGTATATTTT. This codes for CASMEFSGNTVYF.

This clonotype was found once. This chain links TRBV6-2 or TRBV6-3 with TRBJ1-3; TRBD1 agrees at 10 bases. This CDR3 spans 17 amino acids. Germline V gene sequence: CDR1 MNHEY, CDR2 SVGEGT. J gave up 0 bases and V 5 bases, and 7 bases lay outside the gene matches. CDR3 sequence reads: CASSPGQGDLSGNTIYF. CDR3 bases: TGTGCCAGCAGTCCAGGACAGGGGGACCTCTCTGGAAACACCATATATTTT.

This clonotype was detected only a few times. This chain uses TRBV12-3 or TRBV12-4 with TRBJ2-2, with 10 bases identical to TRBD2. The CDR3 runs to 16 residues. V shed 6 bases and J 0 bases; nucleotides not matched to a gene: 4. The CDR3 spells CASSGTSAPNTGELFF. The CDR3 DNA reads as TGTGCCAGCAGCGGGACTAGCGCCCCGAACACCGGGGAGCTGTTTTTT.

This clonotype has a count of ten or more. The CDR3 DNA is TGCAGCGCCCGTGAAGGGACAGGGCGTGAGCAGTACTTC. This encodes CSAREGTGREQYF. V and J are TRBV29-1 and TRBJ2-7; TRBD1 agrees at 9 bases. Looked up from germline, CDR1 is SQVTM and CDR2 is ANQGSEA. The CDR3 totals 13 residues. Trimming removed 7 bases from V and 7 bases from J; junction bases left unmatched: 11.

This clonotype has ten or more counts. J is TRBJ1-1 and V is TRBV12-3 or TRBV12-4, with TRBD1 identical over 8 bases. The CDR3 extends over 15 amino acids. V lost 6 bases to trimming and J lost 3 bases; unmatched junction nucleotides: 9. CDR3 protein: CASRPETGADTEAFF. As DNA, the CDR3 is TGTGCCAGCAGACCAGAGACAGGGGCCGACACTGAAGCTTTCTTT.

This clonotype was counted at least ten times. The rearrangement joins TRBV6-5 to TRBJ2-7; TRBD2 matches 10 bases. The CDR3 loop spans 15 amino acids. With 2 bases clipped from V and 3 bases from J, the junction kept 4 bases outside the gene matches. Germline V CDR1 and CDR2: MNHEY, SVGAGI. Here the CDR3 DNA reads TGTGCCAGCAGTTACGGGGCTAGCGGGAGCTACGAGCAGTACTTC. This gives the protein CASSYGASGSYEQYF.